This TCR beta chain was obtained from a study of T cells in Graves' hyperthyroidism and ophthalmopathy. Study background: Peripheral blood specimens were obtained at initial diagnosis, prior to any treatment. Study outcomes and limitations: Most thyroid clonotypes with frequency above 0.001 were detected in blood.

There are many counts of this clonotype. What it recognizes is unknown. Exclusion of patients followed from uncontrolled infection, other autoimmune disease, pregnancy or lactation. Based on clinical symptoms, serum thyroxine and TRAb, thyroid ultrasound and orbital computed tomography, diagnoses were reached. RNA transcripts provided the source from which TCR beta CDR3 regions were amplified. HTBI primers were used for first-round RT-PCR of the TCR CDR3. TCRdb reprocessed the multiplex PCR reads with MiXCR, giving one entry per CDR3 protein. This sample has hundreds of thousands of distinct CDR3 sequences, with roughly 14% found just once. Trimming took 10 bases from V and 0 from J; bases not matched to a gene: 5. The CDR3 has 13 residues. Germline V gene data show CDR1 as MNHEY and CDR2 as SMNVEV (reference sequence).

Specimen: blood. This TCR came from a middle-aged woman with Graves' ophthalmopathy. The chain is built from TRBV27 and TRBJ1-2, with 7 positions matching TRBD1. The CDR3 sequence is CATLGQANYGYTF. Here the CDR3 DNA reads TGTGCCACCCTTGGACAGGCTAACTATGGCTACACCTTC.